The 28 T cell receptor beta chains below were found in one sample sequenced in a study of beta chain features in type 1 diabetes. General study results and limits: Moderate but significant shortening of TCRB CDR3s was recorded in all four CD4+ subsets from Type 1 diabetes patients.

No antigen is known for these receptors. The authors reverse transcribed all of the isolated RNA, so sequencing captured expressed TCRB transcripts. Libraries were prepared by immunoSEQ multiplex PCR; TCRdb keeps only in-frame clonotypes and omits some of them. The table lists 250,000 to 300,000 clones, more than 13% of them singletons. Sequenced material: naive CD4+ T cells from blood. The receptors were sampled from a young man with type 1 diabetes.

The table lists this clone with a few counts. The rearrangement joins TRBV5-1 to TRBJ1-5; D uncertain. The CDR3 has 13 residues. V dropped 4 bases and J dropped 1 base, with 6 bases sitting between them. Germline V gene data show CDR1 as SGHRS and CDR2 as YFSETQ. The CDR3 sequence is CASSESSNQPQHF. The CDR3 DNA reads TGCGCCAGCAGCGAAAGCAGCAATCAGCCCCAGCATTTT.

The chain carries TRBV5-1 and TRBJ2-2; D gene ambiguous. CDR3 length: 14 amino acids. CDR1 is SGHRS, CDR2 YFSETQ, per germline. Deletions cut 4 bases from V and 1 base from J, with 8 bases between. The CDR3 sequence is CASSVVVNTGELFF. DNA of the CDR3: TGCGCCAGCAGCGTAGTTGTGAACACCGGGGAGCTGTTTTTT.

This chain connects TRBV7-2 to TRBJ1-1, with D hard to call. This CDR3 is 14 amino acids long. V lost 3 bases to trimming and J lost 1 base, with 9 bases between them. The germline V gene has CDR1 SGHTA and CDR2 FQGNSA. In nucleotides, the CDR3 is TGTGCCAGCAGCTTCTCATTGGCGAACACTGAAGCTTTCTTT. Translated: CASSFSLANTEAFF.

This clone has only a few counts. The V gene is TRBV29-1, the J gene TRBJ1-1; D gene uncertain. CDR3 length: 14 residues. V was clipped by 5 bases and J by 6 bases, with 19 bases between them. Germline V gene sequence: CDR1 SQVTM, CDR2 ANQGSEA. The CDR3 region is CSVLQGLRRAEAFF. The CDR3 region has the DNA TGCAGCGTTCTACAAGGGCTGAGGAGGGCTGAAGCTTTCTTT.

This clone was detected a few times. The CDR3 nucleotides read TGTGCCAGCAGCTCACGGTGGACAGGGCCGTACGAGCAGTACTTC. It codes for CASSSRWTGPYEQYF. The genes are TRBV7-2 and TRBJ2-7, with 8 bases aligning to TRBD1. With 4 bases clipped from V and 4 bases from J, the junction kept 9 bases outside the gene matches. CDR3 length: 15 residues. Germline assignment: CDR1 SGHTA and CDR2 FQGNSA.

For this clone: This specimen includes other DNA sequences encoding the same CDR3. The V call is TRBV18, the J call TRBJ1-5; D perhaps matches TRBD1 (5 bases). CDR1 and CDR2 (germline): KGHSH, LQKENI. Trimming took 3 bases from V and 7 from J, leaving 10 bases between them. This CDR3 comprises 13 residues. The CDR3 loop reads CASSPGGDQPQHF. The CDR3 nucleotides read TGTGCCAGCTCACCGGGGGGTGACCAGCCCCAGCATTTT.

This clone was observed a handful of times. The chain employs TRBV29-1 and TRBJ1-4, with 9 bases matching TRBD1. The CDR3 is 12 amino acids. Looked up from germline, CDR1 is SQVTM and CDR2 is ANQGSEA. J was trimmed by 6 bases and V by 6 bases; bases with no gene match: 2. The CDR3 DNA reads TGCAGCGTCGGGACAGGGCATGAAAAACTGTTTTTT. Its protein is CSVGTGHEKLFF.

The V gene is TRBV5-6, the J gene TRBJ2-7, with TRBD1 matching 8 bases. Germline V CDR1 and CDR2: SGHDT, YYEEEE. This CDR3 has 14 amino acids. Trimming removed 1 base from V and 4 bases from J; junction bases left unmatched: 4. In DNA, the CDR3 is TGTGCCAGCAGCTTGAGACAGGGGTCATACGAGCAGTACTTC. This encodes CASSLRQGSYEQYF. The entire variable domain, with the rest obtained from reference TRBV5-6 and TRBJ2-7, is as follows: DAGVTQSPTHLIKTRGQQVTLRCSPKSGHDTVSWYQQALGQGPQFIFQYYEEEERQRGNFPDRFSGHQFPNYSSELNVNALLLGDSALYLCASSLRQGSYEQYFGPGTRLTVT.

The chain couples TRBV18 to TRBJ2-1, with D possibly being TRBD1 (8 bases). V shed 4 bases and J shed 7 bases, with 14 bases lying between them. CDR1 and CDR2 from the germline V gene are KGHSH and LQKENI. The CDR3 extends over 14 amino acids. This chain's CDR3 is CASSLQGGRNEQFF. CDR3 in DNA: TGTGCCAGCTCACTACAGGGGGGGCGGAATGAGCAGTTCTTC. The full variable domain, in which reference TRBV18 and TRBJ2-1 provide the parts outside the CDR3, is NAGVMQNPRHLVRRRGQEARLRCSPMKGHSHVYWYRQLPEEGLKFMVYLQKENIIDESGMPKERFSAEFPKEGPSILRIQQVVRGDSAAYFCASSLQGGRNEQFFGPGTRLTVL.

This clone was picked up a small number of times. Written as DNA, the CDR3 is TGCGCCAGCAGCTTTGACGGGAGCTCCTACGAGCAGTACTTC. Translating gives CASSFDGSSYEQYF. The chain employs TRBV5-1 and TRBJ2-7; D may be TRBD2 (6 bases). Deletions cut 2 bases from V and 0 bases from J, with 9 bases between. This CDR3 comprises 14 residues. Germline loops: CDR1 SGHRS, CDR2 YFSETQ.

This clone was counted only a few times. This chain joins TRBV7-3 and TRBJ2-1, with D tentatively TRBD1 (6 bases). The CDR3 contains 15 residues. Trimming left V 4 bases short and J 1 base short, with 11 bases between. Germline-derived CDR1 and CDR2 are SGHTA and FQGTGA. CDR3 loop: CASSSTGTSYNEQFF. The CDR3 region has the DNA TGTGCCAGCAGCTCCACAGGGACGTCCTACAATGAGCAGTTCTTC.

This rearrangement joins TRBV4-2 to TRBJ2-7; TRBD1 agrees at 7 bases. The CDR3 is 15 amino acids. V was pared by 4 bases and J by 0 bases, with 6 bases of the junction left unmatched. Germline loops: CDR1 LGHNA, CDR2 YNFKEQ. The CDR3 DNA is TGTGCCAGCAGCCCGACAGGGAGCCTCTCCTACGAGCAGTACTTC. Protein sequence: CASSPTGSLSYEQYF.

There are a few counts of this clone. The rearrangement links TRBV4-2 to TRBJ2-7; 8 bases fit TRBD2. Germline V gives CDR1 LGHNA, CDR2 YNFKEQ. The trim removed 3 bases at V and 1 base at J, leaving 8 bases unmatched. This CDR3 spans 16 amino acids. CDR3 protein: CASSQAGTRISYEQYF. CDR3 coding DNA: TGTGCCAGCAGCCAGGCCGGGACTAGAATTTCCTACGAGCAGTACTTC.

The table lists this clone with a few counts. The chain links TRBV4-1 to TRBJ1-5; possible D gene TRBD1, 6 bases. CDR1 and CDR2 (germline): MGHRA, YSYEKL. Trimming stripped 1 base from V and 1 base from J, with 14 bases between. The CDR3 has 17 amino acids. Written as DNA, the CDR3 is TGCGCCAGCAGCCAAGGGACCAGGGGAGGGAGCAATCAGCCCCAGCATTTT. Translating it yields CASSQGTRGGSNQPQHF.

This clone was detected only a few times. The chain links TRBV19 to TRBJ2-3; D ambiguous. The CDR3 has 16 residues. V was clipped by 1 base and J by 1 base, with 12 bases between them. Germline lookup yields CDR1 LNHDA and CDR2 SQIVND (reference sequence). The CDR3 region has the DNA TGTGCCAGTAGTATAGGAGGCCACGGCGGCACAGATACGCAGTATTTT. It is translated as CASSIGGHGGTDTQYF.

The V call is TRBV7-3, the J call TRBJ2-5, with D possibly TRBD2 on 5 matching bases. Trimming pared 4 bases from V and 3 bases from J, leaving 9 bases between. The CDR3 extends over 13 amino acids. In germline, CDR1 is SGHTA, CDR2 FQGTGA. The CDR3 DNA reads TGTGCCAGCAGCTCAGCGACTAAAGAGACCCAGTACTTC. Translating it yields CASSSATKETQYF.

This clone was detected only a few times. The J gene is TRBJ1-1, the V gene TRBV5-1, with D possibly being TRBD1 (6 bases). Per germline, CDR1 SGHRS and CDR2 YFSETQ. This CDR3 is built from 14 residues. V lost 4 bases and J lost 2, with 12 bases in between. CDR3 DNA: TGCGCCAGCAGCCTGTACAGGGACAACACTGAAGCTTTCTTT. It codes for CASSLYRDNTEAFF.

A few counts support this clone. V is TRBV5-1 and J is TRBJ2-1, with 13 nucleotides matching TRBD2. This CDR3 has 17 amino acids. Germline V lookup: CDR1 SGHRS, CDR2 YFSETQ. The V segment lost 3 bases and the J segment 1 base; nucleotides outside the gene matches: 4. The CDR3 DNA follows: TGCGCCAGCAGCTCAGGACTAGCGGGAGAGTCCTACAATGAGCAGTTCTTC. This codes for CASSSGLAGESYNEQFF.

The chain employs TRBV5-1 and TRBJ2-1; the D gene is possibly TRBD1 (6 bases). This CDR3 comprises 16 residues. V was cut by 0 bases and J by 2 bases, with 12 bases left in between. Per germline, CDR1 SGHRS and CDR2 YFSETQ. DNA of the CDR3: TGCGCCAGCAGCTTGGGGACAGCGGAAACCTACAATGAGCAGTTCTTC. The encoded protein is CASSLGTAETYNEQFF.

About this clone: One end of the junction fails to match germline, which may point to a read error. The chain uses TRBV2 and TRBJ2-1; 9 nucleotides line up with TRBD1. This CDR3 comprises 15 residues. From germline, CDR1 is SNHLY and CDR2 FYNNEI. The CDR3 is CASREGWTGADEQFF. CDR3 DNA sequence: TGTGCCAGCAGGGAAGGGTGGACAGGGGCGGACGAGCAGTTCTTC. The full variable domain, in which reference TRBV2 and TRBJ2-1 provide the parts outside the CDR3, is EPEVTQTPSHQVTQMGQEVILRCVPISNHLYFYWYRQILGQKVEFLVSFYNNEISEKSEIFDDQFSVERPDGSNFTLKIRSTKLEDSAMYFCASREGWTGADEQFFGPGTRLTVL.

The chain couples TRBV27 to TRBJ2-1, with 9 bases fitting TRBD2. Germline V gene sequence: CDR1 MNHEY, CDR2 SMNVEV (reference sequence). Unmatched junction bases numbered 19, after V lost 7 bases and J lost 9 bases. The CDR3 consists of 17 residues. The CDR3 DNA reads as TGTGCCAGCACTCCCCCCGGGACTAGCCCCCGACTAGGTGAGCAGTTCTTC. The encoded protein is CASTPPGTSPRLGEQFF.

The rearrangement uses TRBV19 and TRBJ1-5; a weak D match, TRBD1 (5 bases). V lost 7 bases to trimming and J lost 9 bases, with 22 bases between them. Germline V gives CDR1 LNHDA, CDR2 SQIVND (reference sequence). The CDR3 has 15 residues. For the CDR3, the DNA is TGTGCCAGTATCCTAGGCAGCGGGGCTGGGGTGCCCCAGCATTTT. It yields the protein CASILGSGAGVPQHF.

This clone came up a few times. The chain employs TRBV27 and TRBJ2-3; D call uncertain. This CDR3 region has 13 residues. Germline V gives CDR1 MNHEY, CDR2 SMNVEV (reference sequence). Trimming shortened V by 1 base and J by 5 bases, and 7 bases separated the two germline ends. CDR3: CASSLYTGDTQYF. CDR3 bases: TGTGCCAGCAGTTTATATACTGGAGATACGCAGTATTTT.

The V gene is TRBV2, the J gene TRBJ2-1; D not certain. CDR1 SNHLY and CDR2 FYNNEI come from the germline V gene. Trimming took off 2 bases at V and 9 bases at J, with 5 bases between the two ends. The CDR3 covers 11 residues. CDR3 protein: CASSEYSEQFF. The DNA of the CDR3 is TGTGCCAGCAGTGAATATAGTGAGCAGTTCTTC.

This clone has a handful of counts. The chain joins TRBV7-2 to TRBJ1-5; no clear D. Trimming left V 6 bases short and J 6 bases short, with 15 bases between. CDR1 and CDR2 from the germline V gene are SGHTA and FQGNSA. There are 14 residues in the CDR3. The CDR3 sequence is CASSPLREGQPQHF. The CDR3 DNA sequence: TGTGCCAGCAGTCCTCTCCGGGAGGGTCAGCCCCAGCATTTT.

This clone has more than one count but fewer than ten. V is TRBV5-6 and J is TRBJ1-5, with a weak D call TRBD1 (6 bases). The CDR3 loop spans 13 amino acids. The germline CDR1 and CDR2 sequences are SGHDT and YYEEEE. Trimming pared 6 bases from V and 3 bases from J, leaving 10 bases between. In nucleotides, the CDR3 is TGTGCCAGCACCTCAGGGGACAATCAGCCCCAGCATTTT. It yields the protein CASTSGDNQPQHF. Based on the CDR3 plus reference TRBV5-6 and TRBJ1-5, the full variable domain is DAGVTQSPTHLIKTRGQQVTLRCSPKSGHDTVSWYQQALGQGPQFIFQYYEEEERQRGNFPDRFSGHQFPNYSSELNVNALLLGDSALYLCASTSGDNQPQHFGDGTRLSIL.

This chain connects TRBV18 to TRBJ2-1; D is perhaps TRBD2 (5 bases). This CDR3 region has 14 residues. Trimming removed 1 base from V and 4 bases from J, with 8 bases in between. CDR1 and CDR2 (germline): KGHSH, LQKENI. The CDR3 is CASSPRESYNEQFF. Written as DNA, the CDR3 is TGTGCCAGCTCACCACGGGAGTCTTACAATGAGCAGTTCTTC.

This clone has a handful of counts. V and J are TRBV11-1 and TRBJ2-2; D is perhaps TRBD1 (6 bases). From germline, CDR1 is SGHAT and CDR2 FQDESV (reference sequence). V was pared by 5 bases and J by 1 base, with 8 bases between. The CDR3 is 14 amino acids. CDR3 coding DNA: TGTGCCAGCAGCCCGGACAGGAACACCGGGGAGCTGTTTTTT. This codes for CASSPDRNTGELFF.